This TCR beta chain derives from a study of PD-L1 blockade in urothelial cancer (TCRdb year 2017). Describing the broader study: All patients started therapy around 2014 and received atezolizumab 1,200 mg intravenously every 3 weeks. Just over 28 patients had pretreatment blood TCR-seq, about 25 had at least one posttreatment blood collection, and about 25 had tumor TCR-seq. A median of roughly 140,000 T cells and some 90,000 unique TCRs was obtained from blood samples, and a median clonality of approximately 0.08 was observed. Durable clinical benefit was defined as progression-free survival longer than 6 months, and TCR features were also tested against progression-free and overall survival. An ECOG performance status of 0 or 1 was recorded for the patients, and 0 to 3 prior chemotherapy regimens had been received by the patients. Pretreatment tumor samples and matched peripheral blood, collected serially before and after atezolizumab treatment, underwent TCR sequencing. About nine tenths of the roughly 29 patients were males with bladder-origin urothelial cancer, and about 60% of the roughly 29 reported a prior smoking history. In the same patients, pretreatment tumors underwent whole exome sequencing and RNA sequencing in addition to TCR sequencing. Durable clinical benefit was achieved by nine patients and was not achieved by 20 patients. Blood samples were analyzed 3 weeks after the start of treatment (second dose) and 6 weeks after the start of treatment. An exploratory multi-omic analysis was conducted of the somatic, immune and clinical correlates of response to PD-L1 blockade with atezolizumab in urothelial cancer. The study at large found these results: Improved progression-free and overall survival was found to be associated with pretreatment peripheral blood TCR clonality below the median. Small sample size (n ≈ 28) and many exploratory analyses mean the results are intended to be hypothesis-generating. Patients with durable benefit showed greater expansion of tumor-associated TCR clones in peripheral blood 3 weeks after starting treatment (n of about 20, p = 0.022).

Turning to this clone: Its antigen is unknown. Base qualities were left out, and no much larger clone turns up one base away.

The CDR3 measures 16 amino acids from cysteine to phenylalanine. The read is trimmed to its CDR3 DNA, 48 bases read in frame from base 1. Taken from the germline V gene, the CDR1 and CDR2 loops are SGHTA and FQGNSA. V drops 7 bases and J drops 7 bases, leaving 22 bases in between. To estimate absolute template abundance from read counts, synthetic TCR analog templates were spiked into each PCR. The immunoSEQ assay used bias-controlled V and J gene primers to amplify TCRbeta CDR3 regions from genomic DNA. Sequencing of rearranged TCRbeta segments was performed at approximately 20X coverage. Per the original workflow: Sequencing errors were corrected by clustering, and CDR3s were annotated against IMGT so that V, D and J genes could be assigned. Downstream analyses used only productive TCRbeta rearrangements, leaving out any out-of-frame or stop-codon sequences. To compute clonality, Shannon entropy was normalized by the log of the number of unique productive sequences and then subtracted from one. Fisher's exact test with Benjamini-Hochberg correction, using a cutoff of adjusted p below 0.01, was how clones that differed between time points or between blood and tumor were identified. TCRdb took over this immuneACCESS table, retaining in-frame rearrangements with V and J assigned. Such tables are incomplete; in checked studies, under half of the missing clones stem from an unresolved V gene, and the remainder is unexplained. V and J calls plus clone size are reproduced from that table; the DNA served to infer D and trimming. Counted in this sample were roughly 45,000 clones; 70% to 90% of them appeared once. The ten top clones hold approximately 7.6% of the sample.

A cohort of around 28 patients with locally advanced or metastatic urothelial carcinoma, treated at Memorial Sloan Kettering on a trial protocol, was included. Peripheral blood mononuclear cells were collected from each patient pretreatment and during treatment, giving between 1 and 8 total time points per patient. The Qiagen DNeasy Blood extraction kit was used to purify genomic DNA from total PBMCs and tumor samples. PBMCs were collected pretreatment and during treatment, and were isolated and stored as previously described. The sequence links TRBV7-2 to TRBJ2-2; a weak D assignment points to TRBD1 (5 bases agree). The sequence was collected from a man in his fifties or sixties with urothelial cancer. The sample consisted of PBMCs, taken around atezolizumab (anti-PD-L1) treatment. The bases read TGTGCCAGCAACAATTATGGAACGACCCAGGGCGGGGAGCTGTTTTTT. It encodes CASNNYGTTQGGELFF.